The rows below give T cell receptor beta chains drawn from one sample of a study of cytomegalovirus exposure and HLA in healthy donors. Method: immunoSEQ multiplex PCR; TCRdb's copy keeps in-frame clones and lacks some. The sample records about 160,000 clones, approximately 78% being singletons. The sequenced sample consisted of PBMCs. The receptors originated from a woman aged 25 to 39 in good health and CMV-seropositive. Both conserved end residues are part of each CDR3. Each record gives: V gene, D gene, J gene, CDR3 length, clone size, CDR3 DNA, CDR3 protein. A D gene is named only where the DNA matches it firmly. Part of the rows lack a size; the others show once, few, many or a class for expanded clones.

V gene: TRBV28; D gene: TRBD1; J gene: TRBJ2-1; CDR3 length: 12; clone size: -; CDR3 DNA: TGTGCCAGCAGTTCGACAGGGGATGAGCAGTTCTTC; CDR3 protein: CASSSTGDEQFF
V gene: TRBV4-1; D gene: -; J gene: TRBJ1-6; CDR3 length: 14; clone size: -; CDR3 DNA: TGCGCCAGCAGCCAGGGGGGTGGGCGTTCACCCCTCCACTTT; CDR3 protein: CASSQGGGRSPLHF
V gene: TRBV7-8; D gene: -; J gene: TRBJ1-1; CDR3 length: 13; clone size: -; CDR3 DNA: TGTGCCAGCAGCTTAGTATCGGGGACTGAAGCTTTCTTT; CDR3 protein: CASSLVSGTEAFF
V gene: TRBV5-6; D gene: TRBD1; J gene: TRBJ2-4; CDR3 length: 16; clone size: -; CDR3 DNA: TGTGCCAGCAGCAGAAACAGGGGCCTAGCCAAAAACATTCAGTACTTC; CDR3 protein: CASSRNRGLAKNIQYF
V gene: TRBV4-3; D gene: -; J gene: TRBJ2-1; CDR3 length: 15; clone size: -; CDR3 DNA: TGCGCCAGCAGCCAAGACCCTTGGGAGAACAATGAGCAGTTCTTC; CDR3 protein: CASSQDPWENNEQFF
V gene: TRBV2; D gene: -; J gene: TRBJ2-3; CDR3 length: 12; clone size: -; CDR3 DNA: TGTGCCAGCAGTGAATATCAGGTTACGCAGTATTTT; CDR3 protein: CASSEYQVTQYF
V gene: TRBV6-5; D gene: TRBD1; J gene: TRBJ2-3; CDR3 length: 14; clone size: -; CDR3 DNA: TGTGCCAGCAGTCGACAGGGTTCCACAGATACGCAGTATTTT; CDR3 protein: CASSRQGSTDTQYF
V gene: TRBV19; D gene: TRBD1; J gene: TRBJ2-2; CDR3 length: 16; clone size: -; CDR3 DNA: TGTGCCAGTAGTCCACCGGGACAGCTTTACACCGGGGAGCTGTTTTTT; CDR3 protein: CASSPPGQLYTGELFF
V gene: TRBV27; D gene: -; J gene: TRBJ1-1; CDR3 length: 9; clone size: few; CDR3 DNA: TGTGCCAGCAGCTTTGAAGCTTTCTTT; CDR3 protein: CASSFEAFF
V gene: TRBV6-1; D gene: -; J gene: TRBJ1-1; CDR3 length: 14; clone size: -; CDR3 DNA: TGTGCCAGCAGTATCCTCAGGGCGAACACTGAAGCTTTCTTT; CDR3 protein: CASSILRANTEAFF
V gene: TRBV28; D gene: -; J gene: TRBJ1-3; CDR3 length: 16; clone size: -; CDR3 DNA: TGTGCCAGCAGTTTATGGGGAGGGGAAGACGGAAACACCATATATTTT; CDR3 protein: CASSLWGGEDGNTIYF
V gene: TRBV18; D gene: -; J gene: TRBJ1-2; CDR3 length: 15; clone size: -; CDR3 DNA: TGTGCCAGCTCAGTGGACACAGAAAATTTCTATGGCTACACCTTC; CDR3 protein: CASSVDTENFYGYTF
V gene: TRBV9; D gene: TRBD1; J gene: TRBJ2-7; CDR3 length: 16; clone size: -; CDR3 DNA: TGTGCCAGCAGCCCTCGAACCGGGACAGCCCCCTACGAGCAGTACTTC; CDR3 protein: CASSPRTGTAPYEQYF
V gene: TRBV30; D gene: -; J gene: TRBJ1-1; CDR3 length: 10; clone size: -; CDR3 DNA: TGTGCGGGAGGTGGCACTGAAGCTTTCTTT; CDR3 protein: CAGGGTEAFF
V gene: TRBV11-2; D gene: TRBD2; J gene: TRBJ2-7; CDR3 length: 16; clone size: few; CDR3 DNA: TGTGCCAGCAGCACCCTTAGCGGGTATAGCTCCTACGAGCAGTACTTC; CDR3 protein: CASSTLSGYSSYEQYF
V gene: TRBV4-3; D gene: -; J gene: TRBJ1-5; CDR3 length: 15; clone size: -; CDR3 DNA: TGCGCCAGCAGCCAAGAAACTGGGGCCTGGCAGCCCCAGCATTTT; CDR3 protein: CASSQETGAWQPQHF
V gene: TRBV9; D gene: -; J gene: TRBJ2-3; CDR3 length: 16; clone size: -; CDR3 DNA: TGTGCCAGCAGTTTTGTGGCTCGGGGGAACACAGATACGCAGTATTTT; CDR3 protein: CASSFVARGNTDTQYF
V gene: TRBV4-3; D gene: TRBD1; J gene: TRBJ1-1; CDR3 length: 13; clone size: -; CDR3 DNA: TGCGCCAGCAGCCAAGCGGGGACAGGGCAAGCTTTCTTT; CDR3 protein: CASSQAGTGQAFF
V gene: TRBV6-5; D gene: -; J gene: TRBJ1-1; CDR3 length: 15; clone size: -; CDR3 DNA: TGTGCCAGCAGTTTGAGTCCCGCGATAAACACTGAAGCTTTCTTT; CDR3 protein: CASSLSPAINTEAFF
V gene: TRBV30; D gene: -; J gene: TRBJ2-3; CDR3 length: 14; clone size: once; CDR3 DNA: TGTGCCTGGACGGGTGGACAGCAAACAGATACGCAGTATTTT; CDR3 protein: CAWTGGQQTDTQYF
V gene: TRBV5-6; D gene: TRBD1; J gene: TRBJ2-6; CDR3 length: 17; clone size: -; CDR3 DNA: TGTGCCAGCAGCTTCGGGACAGGGGGCGGTGGGGCCAACGTCCTGACTTTC; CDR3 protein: CASSFGTGGGGANVLTF
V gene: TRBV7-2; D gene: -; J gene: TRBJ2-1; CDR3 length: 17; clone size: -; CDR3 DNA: TGTGCCAGCAGCCCCTTCAAAACGGGGGGCTCACTCAATGAGCAGTTCTTC; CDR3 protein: CASSPFKTGGSLNEQFF
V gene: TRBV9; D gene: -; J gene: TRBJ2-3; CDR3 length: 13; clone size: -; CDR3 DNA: TGTGCCAGCAGCGTAGAAACAGGTCATACGCAGTATTTT; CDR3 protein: CASSVETGHTQYF
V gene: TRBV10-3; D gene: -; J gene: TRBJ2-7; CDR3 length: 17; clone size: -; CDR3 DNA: TGTGCCATCAGTGAGCTTGGCGGGACGGCGAACTCCTACGAGCAGTACTTC; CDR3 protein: CAISELGGTANSYEQYF
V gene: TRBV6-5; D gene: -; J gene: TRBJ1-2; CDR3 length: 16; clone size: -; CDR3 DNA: TGTGCCAGCAGTTACGTTGGGGAAGGGGCTAACTATGGCTACACCTTC; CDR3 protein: CASSYVGEGANYGYTF
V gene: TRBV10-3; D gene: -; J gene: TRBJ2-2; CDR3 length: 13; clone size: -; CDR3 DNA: TGTGCCATCAACGGGGCGAACACCGGGGAGCTGTTTTTT; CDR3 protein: CAINGANTGELFF
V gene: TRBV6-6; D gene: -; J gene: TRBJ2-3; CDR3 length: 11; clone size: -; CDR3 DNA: TGTGCCAGCAGTAGCACGGGTACGCAGTATTTT; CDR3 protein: CASSSTGTQYF
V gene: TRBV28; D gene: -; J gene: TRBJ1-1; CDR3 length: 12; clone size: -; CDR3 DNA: TGTGCCAGCAGTCAGGGGCCGAGTGAAGCTTTCTTT; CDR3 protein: CASSQGPSEAFF
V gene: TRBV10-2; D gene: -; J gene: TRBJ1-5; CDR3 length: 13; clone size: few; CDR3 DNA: TGCGCCAGCGGAGGGGGGGCTAAGCAGCCCCAGCATTTT; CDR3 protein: CASGGGAKQPQHF
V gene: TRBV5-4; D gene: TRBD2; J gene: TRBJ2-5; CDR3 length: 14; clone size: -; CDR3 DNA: TGTGCCAGCAGCATAAAGCGGGGAGGGGAGACCCAGTACTTC; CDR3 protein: CASSIKRGGETQYF
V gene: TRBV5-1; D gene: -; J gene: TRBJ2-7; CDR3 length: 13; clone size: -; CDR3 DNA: TGCGCCAGCAGCTTGGTACCCAACCAGGGTCAAGACTTC; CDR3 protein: CASSLVPNQGQDF
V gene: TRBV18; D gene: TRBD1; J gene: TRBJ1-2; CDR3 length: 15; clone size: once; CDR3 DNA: TGTGCCAGCTCACCAGGACCGAACAGGGGGCTTGGCTACACCTTC; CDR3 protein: CASSPGPNRGLGYTF
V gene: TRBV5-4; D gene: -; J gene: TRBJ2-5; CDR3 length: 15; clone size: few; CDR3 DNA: TGTGCCAGCAGCCTTTCTGTGGGGCGACAAGAGACCCAGTACTTC; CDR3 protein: CASSLSVGRQETQYF
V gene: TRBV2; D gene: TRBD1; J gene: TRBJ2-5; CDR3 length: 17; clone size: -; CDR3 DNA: TGTGCCAGCAGGACAGGGGGCGTCTTCGGTTGGGAAGAGACCCAGTACTTC; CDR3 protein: CASRTGGVFGWEETQYF
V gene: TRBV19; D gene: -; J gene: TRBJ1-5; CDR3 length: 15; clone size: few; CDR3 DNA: TGTGCCAGTAAGAGACAGTTCCCCGAGAATCAGCCCCAGCATTTT; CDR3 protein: CASKRQFPENQPQHF
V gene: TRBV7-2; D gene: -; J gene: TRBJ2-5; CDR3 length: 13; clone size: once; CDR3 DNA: TGTGCCAGCAGCCTAGACAGCCAAGAGACCCAGTACTTC; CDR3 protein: CASSLDSQETQYF
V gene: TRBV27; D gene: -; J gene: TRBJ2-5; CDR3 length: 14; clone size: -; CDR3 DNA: TGTGCCAGCATCAAGGGTGGGGGGATCGAGACCCAGTACTTC; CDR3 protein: CASIKGGGIETQYF
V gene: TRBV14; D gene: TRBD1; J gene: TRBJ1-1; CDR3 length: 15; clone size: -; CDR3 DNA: TGTGCCAGCAGCCCCCGACAGGGGTGGGACACTGAAGCTTTCTTT; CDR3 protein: CASSPRQGWDTEAFF
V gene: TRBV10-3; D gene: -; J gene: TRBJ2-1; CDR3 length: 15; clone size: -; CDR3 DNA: TGTGCCATCAGGCGAGAGCTACCCTCCTACAATGAGCAGTTCTTC; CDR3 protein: CAIRRELPSYNEQFF
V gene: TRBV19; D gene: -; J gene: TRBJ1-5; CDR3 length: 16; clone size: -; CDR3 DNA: TGTGCCAGTAGTATTCGGGCAGGGGTGGGCAATCAGCCCCAGCATTTT; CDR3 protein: CASSIRAGVGNQPQHF
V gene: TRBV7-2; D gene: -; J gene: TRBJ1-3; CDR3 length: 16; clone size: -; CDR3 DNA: TGTGCCAGCAGCTTATATGCAGGCAACTCTGGAAACACCATATATTTT; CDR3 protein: CASSLYAGNSGNTIYF
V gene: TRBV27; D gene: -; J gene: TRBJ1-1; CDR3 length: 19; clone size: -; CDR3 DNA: TGTGCCAGCAGTCCATCGGGACTCTCTATCAGGATCATGAACACTGAAGCTTTCTTT; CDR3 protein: CASSPSGLSIRIMNTEAFF
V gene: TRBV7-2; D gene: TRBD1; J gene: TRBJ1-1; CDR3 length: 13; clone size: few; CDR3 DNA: TGTGCCAGCAGCAGACAGGGGAACACTGAAGCTTTCTTT; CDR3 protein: CASSRQGNTEAFF
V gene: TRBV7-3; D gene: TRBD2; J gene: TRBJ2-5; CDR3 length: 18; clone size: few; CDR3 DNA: TGTGCCAGCAGTCCCACCCCGTATAGCGGGGGGGCTGGGGGGACCCAGTACTTC; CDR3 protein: CASSPTPYSGGAGGTQYF
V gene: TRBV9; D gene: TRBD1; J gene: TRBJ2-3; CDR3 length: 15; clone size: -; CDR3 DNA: TGTGCCAGCAGCGACCGGGACAGGAGCACAGATACGCAGTATTTT; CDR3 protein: CASSDRDRSTDTQYF
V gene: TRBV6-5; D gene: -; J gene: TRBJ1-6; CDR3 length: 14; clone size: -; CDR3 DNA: TGTGCCAGCAGTTCTTTATATAGGGAGTCACCCCTCCACTTT; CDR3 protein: CASSSLYRESPLHF
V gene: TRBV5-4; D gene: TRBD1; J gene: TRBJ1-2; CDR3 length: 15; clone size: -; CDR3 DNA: TGTGCCAGCAGCTTATACGGGACAGGGGGCCGAGGCTACACCTTC; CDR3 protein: CASSLYGTGGRGYTF
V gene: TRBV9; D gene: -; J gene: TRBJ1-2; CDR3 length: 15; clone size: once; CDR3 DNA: TGTGCCAGCAGCGTGGGCCAGGGACAACGGTATGGCTACACCTTC; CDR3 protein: CASSVGQGQRYGYTF
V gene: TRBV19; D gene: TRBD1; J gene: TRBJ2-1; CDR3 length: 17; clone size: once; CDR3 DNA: TGTGCCAGTAGTATGATTTTGGGGGACAGGGGGCTCAATGAGCAGTTCTTC; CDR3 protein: CASSMILGDRGLNEQFF
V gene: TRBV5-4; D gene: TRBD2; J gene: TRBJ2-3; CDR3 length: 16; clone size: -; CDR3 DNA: TGTGCCAGCAGCTTCCGGGGGGGCGGTACCACAGATACGCAGTATTTT; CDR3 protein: CASSFRGGGTTDTQYF
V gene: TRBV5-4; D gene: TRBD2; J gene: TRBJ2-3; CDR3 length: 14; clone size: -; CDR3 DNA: TGTGCCAGCAGATCACTAGCGGGGCCAGATACGCAGTATTTT; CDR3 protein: CASRSLAGPDTQYF
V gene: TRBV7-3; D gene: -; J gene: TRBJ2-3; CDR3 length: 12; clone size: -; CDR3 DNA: TGTGCCAGCAGCTTCCTTGAGGATACGCAGTATTTT; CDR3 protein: CASSFLEDTQYF
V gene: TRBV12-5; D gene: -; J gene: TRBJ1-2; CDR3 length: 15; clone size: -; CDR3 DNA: TGTGCTAGTGGTTTGGGACGTGGGCCTAACTATGGCTACACCTTC; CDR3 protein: CASGLGRGPNYGYTF
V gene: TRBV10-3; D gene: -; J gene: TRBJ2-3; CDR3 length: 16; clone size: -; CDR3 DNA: TGTGCCATCAGTGAGTCCGCAGGGCGTCCTACAGATACGCAGTATTTT; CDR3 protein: CAISESAGRPTDTQYF
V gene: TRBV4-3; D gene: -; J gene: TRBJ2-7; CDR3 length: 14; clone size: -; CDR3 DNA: TGCGCCAGCAGCCAAGACATTAGCCCCTACGAGCAGTACTTC; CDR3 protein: CASSQDISPYEQYF
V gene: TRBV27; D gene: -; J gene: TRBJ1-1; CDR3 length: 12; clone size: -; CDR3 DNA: TGTGCCAGCAGTTTACATGGACGGGGGGCTTTCTTT; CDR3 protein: CASSLHGRGAFF
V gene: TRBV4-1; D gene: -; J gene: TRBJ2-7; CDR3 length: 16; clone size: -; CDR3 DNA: TGCGCCAGCAGCCAATGGCCCCTAACAGGGAGCTACGAGCAGTACTTC; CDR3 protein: CASSQWPLTGSYEQYF
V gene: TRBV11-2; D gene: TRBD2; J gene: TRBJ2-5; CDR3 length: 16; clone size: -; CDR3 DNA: TGTGCCAGCAGCTTGGTACTAGCGGGGGGAGGAGAGACCCAGTACTTC; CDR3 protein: CASSLVLAGGGETQYF